These T cell receptor beta chains were read from a single sample in a study of T cells after yellow fever vaccination. TCRdb independently ran MiXCR on the 5' RACE reads; one entry per CDR3 protein. The sample has 450,000 to 650,000 distinct CDR3 sequences, 13% seen once. The specimen was PBMCs, collected on the day of the yellow fever booster vaccination. Receptors were obtained from a man aged 30 to 45 who received the YFV17D yellow fever vaccine. Each CDR3 is given with its conserved first and last residue. Fields, in order: V gene, J gene, clone size, D gene, CDR3 DNA, CDR3 protein. A D gene is named only where the DNA matches it firmly. Clone sizes are given selectively: once, few, many, or a class where the clone is expanded.

v_gene: TRBV6-2/TRBV6-3; j_gene: TRBJ2-1; abundance: few; d_gene: TRBD1; CDR3nt: TGTGCCAGCAGAACCCCGGGACAGCCTTACAATGAGCAGTTCTTC; CDR3aa: CASRTPGQPYNEQFF
v_gene: TRBV7-8; j_gene: TRBJ1-6; abundance: few; d_gene: -; CDR3nt: TGTGCCAGCAGCGGGGGTGGTCATTCACCCCTCCACTTT; CDR3aa: CASSGGGHSPLHF
v_gene: TRBV28; j_gene: TRBJ1-2; abundance: -; d_gene: -; CDR3nt: TGTGCCAGCAGCCCACCCGGGGGAGGCTACACCTTC; CDR3aa: CASSPPGGGYTF
v_gene: TRBV4-2; j_gene: TRBJ1-1; abundance: -; d_gene: TRBD1; CDR3nt: TGTGCCAGCAGCCAAAACAGGGGGTCGGGCACTGAAGCTTTCTTT; CDR3aa: CASSQNRGSGTEAFF
v_gene: TRBV6-2/TRBV6-3; j_gene: TRBJ1-2; abundance: few; d_gene: -; CDR3nt: TGTGCCAGCAGTAGGCACCCTAACTATGGCTACACCTTC; CDR3aa: CASSRHPNYGYTF
v_gene: TRBV6-4; j_gene: TRBJ2-1; abundance: few; d_gene: -; CDR3nt: TGTGCCAGCAGTGACGAGGCGGGCCCCTCCGATCGGTTCTTC; CDR3aa: CASSDEAGPSDRFF
v_gene: TRBV5-1; j_gene: TRBJ2-5; abundance: many; d_gene: -; CDR3nt: TGCGCCAGCAGCTTCAGAGGGGAAGGCACACAAGAGACCCAGTACTTC; CDR3aa: CASSFRGEGTQETQYF
v_gene: TRBV9; j_gene: TRBJ2-1; abundance: few; d_gene: TRBD2; CDR3nt: TGTGCCAGCAGCGTTACCGGGACTATCTACAATGAGCAGTTCTTC; CDR3aa: CASSVTGTIYNEQFF
v_gene: TRBV20-1; j_gene: TRBJ2-1; abundance: -; d_gene: TRBD2; CDR3nt: TGCAGTGCTGGCGGCGGGAGCTCCTACAATGAGCAGTTCTTC; CDR3aa: CSAGGGSSYNEQFF
v_gene: TRBV18; j_gene: TRBJ1-1; abundance: many; d_gene: -; CDR3nt: TGTGCCAGCTCACCCCTAAATAAAATGAACACTGAAGCTTTCTTT; CDR3aa: CASSPLNKMNTEAFF
v_gene: TRBV7-9; j_gene: TRBJ2-1; abundance: -; d_gene: TRBD1; CDR3nt: TGTGCCAGCAGCTTAATGCAGGGGGCGGACAATGAGCAGTTCTTC; CDR3aa: CASSLMQGADNEQFF
v_gene: TRBV7-2; j_gene: TRBJ2-1; abundance: few; d_gene: -; CDR3nt: TGTGCCAGCAGCTTAATGGGCGGGGCACACAATGAGCAGTTCTTC; CDR3aa: CASSLMGGAHNEQFF
v_gene: TRBV7-2; j_gene: TRBJ2-3; abundance: -; d_gene: -; CDR3nt: TGTGCCAGCAGCTCCCCCCCCAGTTCGCAGTATTTT; CDR3aa: CASSSPPSSQYF
v_gene: TRBV20-1; j_gene: TRBJ2-3; abundance: -; d_gene: -; CDR3nt: TGCAGTGCTCAAATGACAGGCACAGATACGCAGTATTTT; CDR3aa: CSAQMTGTDTQYF
v_gene: TRBV24-1; j_gene: TRBJ2-2; abundance: few; d_gene: TRBD2; CDR3nt: TGTGCCACCAGTGATTTTAGCGGGAGGAATACCGGGGAGCTGTTTTTT; CDR3aa: CATSDFSGRNTGELFF
v_gene: TRBV25-1; j_gene: TRBJ2-7; abundance: many; d_gene: -; CDR3nt: TGTGCCAGCAGTGAATCTAGTCGTGAGCAGTACTTC; CDR3aa: CASSESSREQYF
v_gene: TRBV7-9; j_gene: TRBJ1-1; abundance: few; d_gene: -; CDR3nt: TGTGCCAGCAGGACTCGTCATGAAGCTTTCTTT; CDR3aa: CASRTRHEAFF
v_gene: TRBV4-3; j_gene: TRBJ2-6; abundance: -; d_gene: -; CDR3nt: TGCGCCAGCAGCCAGGCGGTGGGGTCTGGGGCCAACGTCCTGACTTTC; CDR3aa: CASSQAVGSGANVLTF
v_gene: TRBV4-3; j_gene: TRBJ2-1; abundance: -; d_gene: TRBD2; CDR3nt: TGCGCCAGCAGCCAAGGTGCTGGGAGGGGAAATGAGCAGTTCTTC; CDR3aa: CASSQGAGRGNEQFF
v_gene: TRBV7-2; j_gene: TRBJ2-1; abundance: few; d_gene: -; CDR3nt: TGTGCCAGCACCCTGGTCGGCCGTAGTTTGAATAAGCAGTTCTTC; CDR3aa: CASTLVGRSLNKQFF
v_gene: TRBV24-1; j_gene: TRBJ2-7; abundance: -; d_gene: TRBD1; CDR3nt: TGTGCCACCAGTGATTCGGGGACAGGGAACTACGAGCAGTACTTC; CDR3aa: CATSDSGTGNYEQYF
v_gene: TRBV14; j_gene: TRBJ2-6; abundance: few; d_gene: -; CDR3nt: TGTGCCAGCAGCCAAGTCTTGTCTGGGGCCAACGTCCTGACTTTC; CDR3aa: CASSQVLSGANVLTF
v_gene: TRBV5-1; j_gene: TRBJ2-7; abundance: -; d_gene: TRBD2; CDR3nt: TGCGCCAGCAGCTACGCTGCCGGGACTAGGGTAGTCGACGAGCAGTACTTC; CDR3aa: CASSYAAGTRVVDEQYF
v_gene: TRBV20-1; j_gene: TRBJ1-2; abundance: few; d_gene: TRBD1; CDR3nt: TGCAGTGCTAGACGGACAGGGGAGCAGTATGGCTACACCTTC; CDR3aa: CSARRTGEQYGYTF
v_gene: TRBV6-2/TRBV6-3; j_gene: TRBJ2-7; abundance: -; d_gene: -; CDR3nt: TGTGCCACCTCACGTATACTACAGGGTAACGAGCAGTACTTC; CDR3aa: CATSRILQGNEQYF
v_gene: TRBV7-2; j_gene: TRBJ2-7; abundance: few; d_gene: -; CDR3nt: TGTGCCAGCAGCTTGGGCCATGGATACGGATACGAGCAGTACTTC; CDR3aa: CASSLGHGYGYEQYF
v_gene: TRBV11-2; j_gene: TRBJ2-7; abundance: -; d_gene: TRBD1; CDR3nt: TGTGCCAGCAGCCACCGGGACAGCGTTTACGAGCAGTACTTC; CDR3aa: CASSHRDSVYEQYF
v_gene: TRBV12-3/TRBV12-4; j_gene: TRBJ1-3; abundance: many; d_gene: -; CDR3nt: TGTGCCAGCAGTTTTCGGGGTTCTGGAAACACCATATATTTT; CDR3aa: CASSFRGSGNTIYF
v_gene: TRBV18; j_gene: TRBJ2-5; abundance: -; d_gene: -; CDR3nt: TGTGCCAGCTCACCGACAGAAACCCAAGAGACCCAGTACTTC; CDR3aa: CASSPTETQETQYF
v_gene: TRBV7-2; j_gene: TRBJ2-5; abundance: -; d_gene: -; CDR3nt: TGTGCCAGCAGCTTAGATCCAGCGAGAGGGGGGACCCAGTACTTC; CDR3aa: CASSLDPARGGTQYF
v_gene: TRBV28; j_gene: TRBJ2-7; abundance: few; d_gene: TRBD1; CDR3nt: TGTGCCAGCCAGGCCGGGACAGGACGCTCCAACCACGAGCAGTACTTC; CDR3aa: CASQAGTGRSNHEQYF
v_gene: TRBV4-3; j_gene: TRBJ1-2; abundance: -; d_gene: -; CDR3nt: TGCGCCAGCAGCCAAGATTTACAGGCTACATCCTATGGCTACACCTTC; CDR3aa: CASSQDLQATSYGYTF
v_gene: TRBV10-3; j_gene: TRBJ1-2; abundance: many; d_gene: TRBD1; CDR3nt: TGTGCCATCACCCCCCAGACAGGGAAAGGCGGCTACACCTTC; CDR3aa: CAITPQTGKGGYTF
v_gene: TRBV5-1; j_gene: TRBJ2-3; abundance: -; d_gene: TRBD2; CDR3nt: TGCGCCAGCAGATCTAGCGGGACTAGCACAGATACGCAGTATTTT; CDR3aa: CASRSSGTSTDTQYF
v_gene: TRBV5-1; j_gene: TRBJ1-3; abundance: -; d_gene: -; CDR3nt: TGCGCCAGCAGCTTGGACCCTACAGGGACGGGAAACACCATATATTTT; CDR3aa: CASSLDPTGTGNTIYF
v_gene: TRBV25-1; j_gene: TRBJ2-7; abundance: -; d_gene: -; CDR3nt: TGTGCCAGCATTCCCCCGGGGACCTACGAGCAGTACTTC; CDR3aa: CASIPPGTYEQYF
v_gene: TRBV25-1; j_gene: TRBJ2-5; abundance: -; d_gene: TRBD1; CDR3nt: TGTGCCAGCAACCCTCCCGACAGGGGGCTATACTTC; CDR3aa: CASNPPDRGLYF
v_gene: TRBV5-1; j_gene: TRBJ2-7; abundance: -; d_gene: -; CDR3nt: TGCGCCAGCAGCTTGGATCCCGCGGGTTCCTACGAGCAGTACTTC; CDR3aa: CASSLDPAGSYEQYF
v_gene: TRBV10-3; j_gene: TRBJ2-3; abundance: -; d_gene: TRBD2; CDR3nt: TGTGCCATCCGGTCGACTAGCGGGAGTTCAGATACGCAGTATTTT; CDR3aa: CAIRSTSGSSDTQYF
v_gene: TRBV4-3; j_gene: TRBJ2-7; abundance: few; d_gene: -; CDR3nt: TGCGCCAGCAGCGTAAATTCCCCTCCTTGGGAGCAGTACTTC; CDR3aa: CASSVNSPPWEQYF
v_gene: TRBV6-2/TRBV6-3; j_gene: TRBJ2-3; abundance: -; d_gene: -; CDR3nt: TGTGCCAGCAGTTCTTTCGGACTTGCTGATACGCAGTATTTT; CDR3aa: CASSSFGLADTQYF
v_gene: TRBV6-2/TRBV6-3; j_gene: TRBJ2-7; abundance: -; d_gene: TRBD1; CDR3nt: TGTGCCAGCAGTTTACAGGGGATCGACGAGCAGTACTTC; CDR3aa: CASSLQGIDEQYF
v_gene: TRBV20-1; j_gene: TRBJ2-2; abundance: few; d_gene: -; CDR3nt: TGCAGTGCTAGCCCCAATCTCATGAACACCGGGGAGCTGTTTTTT; CDR3aa: CSASPNLMNTGELFF
v_gene: TRBV9; j_gene: TRBJ2-7; abundance: -; d_gene: -; CDR3nt: TGTGCCAGCAGCGTAGCTCTAGGGAGCTCCTACGAGCAGTACTTC; CDR3aa: CASSVALGSSYEQYF
v_gene: TRBV7-9; j_gene: TRBJ1-1; abundance: few; d_gene: -; CDR3nt: TGTGCCAGCAGCTTACCCTCGGGTACTGAAGCTTTCTTT; CDR3aa: CASSLPSGTEAFF
v_gene: TRBV18; j_gene: TRBJ2-7; abundance: -; d_gene: -; CDR3nt: TGTGCCAGCTCACGACTACGGGCCTACGAGCAGTACTTC; CDR3aa: CASSRLRAYEQYF
v_gene: TRBV27; j_gene: TRBJ2-3; abundance: few; d_gene: TRBD2; CDR3nt: TGTGCCAGCAGTTGGGCTAGCGGGATCGTGGCAGATACGCAGTATTTT; CDR3aa: CASSWASGIVADTQYF
v_gene: TRBV3-1; j_gene: TRBJ2-1; abundance: -; d_gene: -; CDR3nt: TGTGCCAGCAGCCTGACAGTTTACAATGAGCAGTTCTTC; CDR3aa: CASSLTVYNEQFF
v_gene: TRBV27; j_gene: TRBJ2-7; abundance: few; d_gene: TRBD1; CDR3nt: TGTGCCAGCAGTTTGGACAGGGGGAGGAACTACGAGCAGTACTTC; CDR3aa: CASSLDRGRNYEQYF
v_gene: TRBV7-8; j_gene: TRBJ2-2; abundance: few; d_gene: -; CDR3nt: TGTGCCAGCACCCTTACTAGCTCCCCTGGCATCGGGGAGCTGTTTTTT; CDR3aa: CASTLTSSPGIGELFF
v_gene: TRBV27; j_gene: TRBJ2-5; abundance: few; d_gene: -; CDR3nt: TGTGCCAGCAGTTTAAGTCTTCCGTACCAAGAGACCCAGTACTTC; CDR3aa: CASSLSLPYQETQYF
v_gene: TRBV6-4; j_gene: TRBJ2-3; abundance: few; d_gene: -; CDR3nt: TGTGCCAGCAGCAAGGACAGTTTGGTCACAGATACGCAGTATTTT; CDR3aa: CASSKDSLVTDTQYF
v_gene: TRBV4-3; j_gene: TRBJ2-1; abundance: -; d_gene: -; CDR3nt: TGCGCCAGCAGCCAAGATCAGGGCGGGGGCCAGACTCTCTTC; CDR3aa: CASSQDQGGGQTLF
v_gene: TRBV6-2/TRBV6-3; j_gene: TRBJ2-5; abundance: few; d_gene: -; CDR3nt: TGTGCCAGCAGTCCCCTCTGGGACCAGTACTTC; CDR3aa: CASSPLWDQYF
v_gene: TRBV7-9; j_gene: TRBJ2-1; abundance: few; d_gene: -; CDR3nt: TGTGCCAGCAGCGCGGACTACTACAATGAGCAGTTCTTC; CDR3aa: CASSADYYNEQFF
v_gene: TRBV7-9; j_gene: TRBJ2-1; abundance: -; d_gene: TRBD2; CDR3nt: TGTGCCAGCAGCTTAGGGGAGCTAGCGGGACACAATGAGCAGTTCTTC; CDR3aa: CASSLGELAGHNEQFF
v_gene: TRBV7-2; j_gene: TRBJ2-1; abundance: -; d_gene: TRBD2; CDR3nt: TGTGCCAGCAGCTTAGAGGGACTAGCCTACAATGAGCAGTTCTTC; CDR3aa: CASSLEGLAYNEQFF